This T cell receptor (beta chain) stems from a study of cytomegalovirus exposure and HLA in healthy donors. Researchers ran the PCR with 60 Vbeta and 13 Jbeta primers. Measured with immunoSEQ multiplex PCR; TCRdb has only the in-frame clones, and not every one. Of about 210,000 clones listed, nearly 80% are singletons. Study findings and constraints: Cytomegalovirus-associated status was assigned to 150 or so TCR beta chains.

Germline CDR1 MNHEY, CDR2 SVGAGI. The CDR3 totals 13 residues. Trimming removed 6 bases from V and 4 bases from J, with 12 bases in between. A note on this clone: Its specificity is unknown.

The rearrangement uses TRBV6-5 and TRBJ2-5; D is perhaps TRBD2 (5 bases). Source material: PBMCs. The clonotype originates from a male donor in good health and CMV-seronegative. CDR3 DNA: TGTGCCAGCAGCGTGAGGGTAGGAGAGACCCAGTACTTC. Residues: CASSVRVGETQYF.